Listed below are T cell receptor beta chains from one sample, sequenced in a study of T cells in Graves' hyperthyroidism and ophthalmopathy. TCRdb re-called the multiplex PCR reads through MiXCR, storing one row per CDR3 protein. There are about 570,000 distinct CDR3 sequences in the sample; roughly 15% occur only once, and about 15% lies in the top ten. The material sequenced was blood. The receptors shown here come from a middle-aged woman with Graves' hyperthyroidism. Each CDR3 is given with its conserved first and last residue. A D gene is named only where the DNA matches it firmly. Rows give clone size only sometimes, using once, few, many, or a class for an expanded clone.

abundance	v_gene	d_gene	j_gene	CDR3aa	CDR3nt
many	TRBV5-1	TRBD2	TRBJ2-1	CASSGDLSGRPTGPYNEQFF	TGCGCCAGCAGCGGCGATTTGAGCGGGAGGCCGACCGGCCCCTACAATGAGCAGTTCTTC
NA	TRBV28	NA	TRBJ1-1	CASSHSGGSTEAFF	TGTGCCAGCAGTCATTCCGGGGGGTCCACTGAAGCTTTCTTT
few	TRBV20-1	NA	TRBJ2-1	CSARLPGLRDDEQFF	TGCAGTGCTAGACTTCCGGGACTGAGGGATGATGAGCAGTTCTTC
many	TRBV11-2	NA	TRBJ1-1	CASSRQWDGTEAFF	TGTGCCAGCAGCCGCCAGTGGGATGGGACTGAAGCTTTCTTT
NA	TRBV24-1	NA	TRBJ2-7	CATSDCSDLSYEQYF	TGTGCCACCAGTGATTGCAGCGACCTCTCCTACGAGCAGTACTTC
many	TRBV11-2	NA	TRBJ1-2	CASSLNSGLEGGYTF	TGTGCCAGCAGCTTAAACTCAGGCCTAGAAGGTGGCTACACCTTC
many	TRBV28	TRBD1	TRBJ1-5	CASRMGQGTQPQHF	TGTGCCAGCAGGATGGGACAGGGCACTCAGCCCCAGCATTTT
many	TRBV20-1	TRBD2	TRBJ2-3	CSARAPPGRALGTDTQYF	TGCAGTGCTAGAGCCCCTCCCGGGAGGGCCCTCGGGACAGATACGCAGTATTTT
few	TRBV19	NA	TRBJ2-1	CASSMAQTSLNEQFF	TGTGCCAGTAGTATGGCCCAGACTAGTTTGAATGAGCAGTTCTTC
many	TRBV30	TRBD1	TRBJ2-2	CAWTRPTGAWANTGELFF	TGTGCCTGGACACGACCGACAGGGGCGTGGGCGAACACCGGGGAGCTGTTTTTT
NA	TRBV12-5	TRBD2	TRBJ2-4	CASALAGGGDIQYF	TGTGCTAGTGCCCTCGCGGGGGGGGGGGACATTCAGTACTTC
many	TRBV2	TRBD1	TRBJ2-5	CASIRDRQETQYF	TGTGCCAGCATCCGGGACAGACAAGAGACCCAGTACTTC
many	TRBV27	NA	TRBJ2-5	CASSPGPRQGGETQYF	TGTGCCAGCAGTCCGGGACCGCGCCAAGGGGGGGAGACCCAGTACTTC
many	TRBV28	NA	TRBJ1-1	CATTILNTEAFF	TGTGCCACCACCATCTTGAACACTGAAGCTTTCTTT
few	TRBV19	NA	TRBJ1-2	CATSQGSDYGYTF	TGTGCCACCTCACAGGGATCGGACTATGGCTACACCTTC
many	TRBV7-3	TRBD2	TRBJ2-5	CASSSGLAGAQETQYF	TGTGCCAGCAGCTCTGGACTAGCGGGAGCCCAAGAGACCCAGTACTTC
many	TRBV28	NA	TRBJ2-7	CASSFPRRAYNEYEQYF	TGTGCCAGCAGTTTTCCCCGTAGGGCTTACAACGAATACGAGCAGTACTTC
NA	TRBV11-2	TRBD2	TRBJ2-1	CASRKTSGRGDEQFF	TGTGCCAGCAGAAAGACTAGCGGGAGGGGGGATGAGCAGTTCTTC
few	TRBV10-3	NA	TRBJ1-2	CAISEKGLYGYTF	TGTGCCATCAGTGAGAAGGGGCTTTACGGCTACACCTTC
many	TRBV12-3/TRBV12-4	NA	TRBJ2-7	CASSFSGQRKYEQYF	TGTGCCAGCAGTTTTTCCGGACAGAGGAAATACGAGCAGTACTTC
few	TRBV10-3	NA	TRBJ2-7	CAISESQGYYEQYF	TGTGCCATCAGTGAGTCTCAGGGATACTACGAGCAGTACTTC
NA	TRBV20-1	NA	TRBJ2-3	CSARDLGSTDTQYF	TGCAGTGCTAGAGATCTGGGAAGCACAGATACGCAGTATTTT
NA	TRBV25-1	NA	TRBJ1-2	CASSEGTNNYGYTF	TGTGCCAGCAGTGAAGGGACTAACAACTATGGCTACACCTTC
many	TRBV20-1	NA	TRBJ2-1	CSASNPGPTIDEQFF	TGCAGTGCTAGCAACCCGGGACCTACCATCGATGAGCAGTTCTTC
NA	TRBV4-1	TRBD1	TRBJ2-5	CASSPVGTEKETQYF	TGCGCCAGCAGCCCAGTTGGGACAGAGAAAGAGACCCAGTACTTC
many	TRBV11-2	TRBD2	TRBJ2-1	CASSLGLAYEQFF	TGTGCCAGCAGCTTAGGACTAGCCTATGAGCAGTTCTTC
few	TRBV20-1	TRBD1	TRBJ2-1	CSALTGQDEQFF	TGCAGTGCTCTAACGGGACAGGATGAGCAGTTCTTC
NA	TRBV10-3	NA	TRBJ1-5	CAISESAGSNQPQHF	TGTGCCATCAGTGAGTCGGCGGGTAGCAATCAGCCCCAGCATTTT
many	TRBV11-2	NA	TRBJ2-5	CASSFSSSQETQYF	TGTGCCAGCAGCTTCTCGTCCAGCCAAGAGACCCAGTACTTC
few	TRBV19	NA	TRBJ1-5	CASSRDAGRNQPQHF	TGTGCCAGTAGTAGGGACGCGGGCAGGAATCAGCCCCAGCATTTT
NA	TRBV20-1	TRBD2	TRBJ2-5	CSAPIAGVETQYF	TGCAGTGCTCCGATAGCGGGAGTAGAGACCCAGTACTTC
many	TRBV7-8	NA	TRBJ2-3	CASSLDGDSTDTQYF	TGTGCCAGCAGCTTAGATGGGGACAGCACAGATACGCAGTATTTT
many	TRBV3-1	NA	TRBJ1-2	CASSYSEYGYTF	TGTGCCAGCAGCTACAGTGAATATGGCTACACCTTC
few	TRBV7-9	TRBD1	TRBJ1-1	CASSLWTGIMNTEAFF	TGTGCCAGCAGCCTATGGACAGGGATCATGAACACTGAAGCTTTCTTT
many	TRBV3-1	NA	TRBJ1-5	CASSPRDGNQPQHF	TGTGCCAGCAGCCCCCGGGACGGCAATCAGCCCCAGCATTTT
NA	TRBV29-1	NA	TRBJ2-5	CSVDDRRAETQYF	TGCAGCGTTGACGACAGAAGAGCGGAGACCCAGTACTTC
many	TRBV28	TRBD1	TRBJ1-5	CATNTQTGYQPQHF	TGTGCCACCAACACCCAGACAGGGTATCAGCCCCAGCATTTT
NA	TRBV7-2	NA	TRBJ2-5	CASSLALAATQETQYF	TGTGCCAGCAGCTTAGCATTGGCGGCTACCCAAGAGACCCAGTACTTC
NA	TRBV20-1	NA	TRBJ2-5	CSASDGQETQYF	TGCAGTGCTAGTGACGGACAAGAGACCCAGTACTTC
few	TRBV10-3	TRBD2	TRBJ2-1	CAISERLAERNEQFF	TGTGCCATCAGTGAAAGACTAGCGGAGAGGAATGAGCAGTTCTTC
many	TRBV18	NA	TRBJ1-1	CASSRASMNTEAFF	TGTGCCAGCTCACGAGCCTCTATGAACACTGAAGCTTTCTTT
many	TRBV12-3/TRBV12-4	NA	TRBJ1-1	CASSLASSHTEAFF	TGTGCCAGCAGTTTAGCAAGTTCGCACACTGAAGCTTTCTTT
many	TRBV7-2	NA	TRBJ2-1	CASSAASTVNEQFF	TGTGCCAGCAGCGCAGCGTCGACGGTCAATGAGCAGTTCTTC
many	TRBV30	NA	TRBJ1-6	CAWSGGVWERSPLHF	TGTGCCTGGTCGGGGGGAGTATGGGAGCGGTCACCCCTCCACTTT
many	TRBV11-2	NA	TRBJ2-5	CASKSGPRREYF	TGTGCCAGCAAATCGGGCCCACGCAGGGAGTACTTC
many	TRBV3-1	NA	TRBJ2-2	CASSRRVRTEPRLLFF	TGTGCCAGCAGCCGCAGGGTGAGGACAGAGCCGCGTCTGCTGTTTTTT